The TCR beta chain under discussion was sequenced for a study of cytomegalovirus exposure and HLA in healthy donors (dated by TCRdb to 2017 to 2019). In terms of the full investigation: According to an earlier analysis of 550 to 750 of the donors, about 179 million T cells yielded some 120 million unique TCR beta sequences and about 280 Gb of sequence data. The study aimed to test whether signatures of past pathogen exposure could be identified by cataloging public T cell receptors. Among roughly 370 genotyped donors of the cohort, an average of around 240,000 unique TCR beta nucleotide sequences were sequenced per donor, roughly a sixth of them non-productive. Donor age, sex, ethnicity and CMV serostatus were collected together with the repertoire data. Several DR-DQ haplotypes were treated as single units for association and clustering because of strong linkage in the cohort. A later genetic analysis took genome-wide SNP genotypes for about 55% of the 666 donors and used that subset as a discovery cohort. The study profiled the T cell repertoires of 500 to 800 subjects by immunosequencing and related them to cytomegalovirus serostatus. In the later analysis, no new phenotypic data were used to find candidate immune exposures; instead, reliance was placed on TCR beta sequences and their occurrence across donors. All discovery cohort repertoires had been generated on a single sequencing platform. A later analysis re-examined previously published TCR beta repertoires from more than 550 donors and added high-resolution HLA genotyping to investigate patterns of TCR occurrence. A separate validation cohort of more than 100 different subjects was used in addition to the 666-subject first cohort. An early release covering roughly 600 HLA-typed donors comprised 250 to 350 gigabases of sequencing data and 65 million to 100 million unique TCR sequences. The study combined high-throughput TCR immunosequencing, statistical association of individual TCRs with disease status, and machine learning to predict cytomegalovirus infection status. Typing coverage differed by locus: A, B, C, DRB1 and DQB1 were typed in roughly 620-630 donors, DQA1 in 500 to 550, DPA1 in 600 to 610, and DPB1 in 400 to 480. Class I and class II HLA loci were covered by the typing at four-digit resolution. An earlier analysis of roughly 600 of the donors used high-throughput TCR beta sequencing to judge whether each TCR beta V gene segment behaved as functional or pseudogenic. Of the approximately 400 genotyped donors, 81% were placed in the genetic ancestry cluster associated with self-reported Caucasian donors.

Preparation of the library involved the immunoSEQ multiplex PCR assay. The multiplex PCR relied on a mix of 60 forward primers for TCR Vbeta segments and 13 reverse primers for TCR Jbeta segments. A multiplex PCR assay on genomic DNA amplified the CDR3 region of rearranged TCR beta genes. On the Illumina HiSeq System, the amplified TCR beta libraries were sequenced as 87-base-pair reads. Concerning the study's data processing: A later analysis counted some 74 million unique TCR beta chains across the approximately 700 repertoires, and around 12 million of these chains were shared by at least two donors. To remove PCR and sequencing errors, raw reads were error-corrected and collapsed into unique sequences using a nearest-neighbor algorithm that merged closely related sequences. To assign V, D and J gene segments, CDR3 sequences were aligned to IMGT reference sequences. For a sequence to be retained, a match of at least six nucleotides was required to both a V gene segment and a J gene segment. A rearrangement was called productive if the CDR3 had no stop codons and remained in frame with V and J, and every other rearrangement was called non-productive. CDR3 was defined according to IMGT convention as the region running from the second conserved V-encoded cysteine to the conserved J-encoded phenylalanine. The earlier analysis of about 640 of the donors excluded any sequence lacking an unambiguous match to a single V gene segment. An earlier analysis of just under 600 of the donors called V segments functional above 56.7% productive rearrangements and segregating when the between-donor standard deviation exceeded 5%. A statistical classification framework was built for diagnosing cytomegalovirus status from the catalog of TCR beta chain sequences. In a later analysis, TCR nucleotide sequences were compared against IMGT/GENE-DB human TR gene sequences so that V and J genes could be assigned. The TCRdist pipeline was used in a later analysis to assign CDR3 sequences and most-parsimonious VDJ recombination scenarios. In a later analysis, each TCR beta chain was defined by its CDR3 amino acid sequence together with its V-gene family, and reads lacking a unique V-gene family were excluded. In a later analysis, 450 to 600 highly shared, low-generation-probability nucleotide sequences were removed to address suspected cross-contamination and a sequencing artifact. A later analysis calculated a clonal expansion index for each public chain from normalized within-repertoire ranks of inferred template counts. In a later analysis, generation probabilities were computed using a VDJ recombination model fitted to out-of-frame rearrangements, and the results were checked against IGoR. In a later analysis, TCR-TCR, TCR-HLA and TCR-CMV co-occurrence was scored with hypergeometric tests, and a repertoire-size bias correction was applied to TCR pairs. In a later analysis, false discovery rates were estimated by permuting HLA or CMV assignments 20 times. In a later analysis, co-occurring TCRs were grouped using DBSCAN, and TCRdist sequence similarity was added for clustering within HLA-allele-positive subsets. Repertoires with fewer than 30,000 or more than 120,000 public chains, plus five repertoires with anomalous nucleotide sharing, were excluded from co-occurrence clustering. TCRdb stores this immuneACCESS table with in-frame sequences only. Part of the clones is absent; in the studies checked, under half of the shortfall reflects unresolved V genes, and no reason is known for the rest. The DNA gave D and trimming, while V, J and clone size come from that table. Across this sample there are some 110,000 clones, with approximately 75% seen only once. The ten largest make up almost 5% of the sample.

Of note for this clone: Its antigen is not yet known. The sample holds no much larger clone one base away, and base qualities are not on file.

Points the paper makes about the study in general: A cluster of highly shared sequence variants was judged likely to be a technical artifact of the sequencing pipeline. In vitro tests confirmed that three of the cytomegalovirus-associated TCR beta chains recognize cytomegalovirus antigens. An earlier analysis of 587 of the donors showed that most TCR beta V segments appeared in productive rearrangements either about 90% or about 30% of the time, which broadly matched IMGT annotations. Because HLA typing was unavailable for some donors at each locus, only the typed subset was used in association tests. Several of the top co-occurrence clusters appeared to be linked to parvovirus B19, influenza, CMV and Epstein-Barr virus, according to a later analysis. Immune exposure information for the cohort was limited to CMV serostatus. A later genetic analysis associated a missense DCLRE1C variant with V-gene and J-gene trimming of TCR beta chains, and an independent cohort replicated the association. Some IMGT-functional V segments, including TRBV6-2 and TRBV6-3, could not be distinguished by the 87-base-pair reads and were therefore excluded. This cohort had only TCR beta chains sequenced, and the lack of alpha or paired-chain data limited which features could be detected. Roughly uniform sequencing depth across donors was assumed in presence/absence analyses, although this assumption may not hold. Most TCR sequences were observed very rarely across donors, whereas some public TCRs were present in many individuals. Strong co-occurrence of HLA alleles, especially DR and DQ, made assigning TCR associations to individual alleles difficult. According to a later analysis, most CMV-associated TCR beta chains appeared to be HLA-restricted, and the HLA associations seemed to be driven largely by CMV exposure. In a later analysis, some 17,000 TCR beta sequences were associated with specific HLA alleles at a false discovery rate of 0.05. In a later analysis, the rate of TCR association differed among HLA loci, with DRB1 alleles having the most associated TCRs and HLA-C alleles having the fewest. According to the authors, the approach could potentially be generalized to other disease states and immunological phenotypes. In both the original and validation cohorts, the classifier was reported to diagnose cytomegalovirus status with high specificity and sensitivity. In a later genetic analysis, fewer N-insertions in productive TCRs were reported among donors in an Asian-associated ancestry cluster than the 666-donor mean. A further reported finding was that TCR beta sequences accurately predicted the HLA-A and HLA-B alleles for most subjects in the first cohort. Compared with equally common non-associated chains, HLA-associated TCR beta chains in a later analysis were more clonally expanded and had lower generation probabilities. The earlier analysis of 587 of the donors excluded approximately 15 rarely observed V segments, including chromosome 9 orphons, because counts were too low. The study gave a list of some 150 TCR beta chains associated with cytomegalovirus. Correlated functional status among segregating V segments might be attributable to linkage disequilibrium, but an unknown experimental factor could not be ruled out.

V is reduced by 2 bases and J by 2 bases, leaving a spacing of 12 bases between them. The CDR3 spans 15 residues, from the cysteine through the phenylalanine. The retained sequence is limited to the CDR3, 45 bases, with the frame set at the first base. The germline V gene (reference sequence) yields LNHDA for CDR1 and SQIVND for CDR2. The cohort was made up of approximately 670 healthy bone marrow donors. At the time of sampling, every cohort member was nominally healthy, though immune exposures that went unrecorded were likely present. The donor tested CMV seropositive, placing the donor among the 289 seropositive members of the cohort. Each donor provided a peripheral blood sample, and peripheral blood mononuclear cells were used for TCR beta sequencing. Genomic DNA was extracted from the blood cell samples with the Qiagen DNeasy Blood Extraction Kit.

The sequence came from a man aged 45-65 years in good health and CMV-seropositive. The chain links TRBV19 with TRBJ2-5, and the D gene may be TRBD1, 5 bases matching. Specimen: PBMCs. Read as DNA, the sequence is TGTGCCAGTAGTATATCTCAGGGCCCTCAAGAGACCCAGTACTTC. Its translation is CASSISQGPQETQYF.